This paragraph covers one T cell receptor beta chain sequence. The antigen remains unidentified. The source of the sample is a study of monozygotic twins with inflammatory bowel disease. Germline V CDR1 and CDR2: SGHRS, YFSETQ. The CDR3 is 14 residues long. TCRdb re-analyzed the 5' RACE reads; it lists each CDR3 protein once, without DNA. Its table records some 150,000 distinct CDR3 sequences. General study findings and limits: Other individuals had fewer clonotypes in common with IBD patients than with healthy twins, especially with disease activity.

Sequences were obtained from blood. This chain uses TRBV5-1 with TRBJ2-1; absent DNA, TCRdb's TRBD2 call cannot be checked. This sequence originates from a human donor with ulcerative colitis or Crohn's disease, or a healthy co-twin of an affected twin (not recorded which). The CDR3 reads CASSQAGGYNEQFF.